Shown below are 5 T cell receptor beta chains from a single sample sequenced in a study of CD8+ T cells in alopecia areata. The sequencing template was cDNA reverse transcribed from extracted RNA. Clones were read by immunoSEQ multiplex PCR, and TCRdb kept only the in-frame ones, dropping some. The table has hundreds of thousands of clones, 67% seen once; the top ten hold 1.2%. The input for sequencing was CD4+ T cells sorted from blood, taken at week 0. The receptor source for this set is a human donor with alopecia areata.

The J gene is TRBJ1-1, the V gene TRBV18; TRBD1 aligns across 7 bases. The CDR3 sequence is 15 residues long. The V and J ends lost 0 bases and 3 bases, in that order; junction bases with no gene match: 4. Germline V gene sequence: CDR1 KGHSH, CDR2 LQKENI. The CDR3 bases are TGTGCCAGCTCACCACCCGGCAGGGGGTACACTGAAGCTTTCTTT. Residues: CASSPPGRGYTEAFF.

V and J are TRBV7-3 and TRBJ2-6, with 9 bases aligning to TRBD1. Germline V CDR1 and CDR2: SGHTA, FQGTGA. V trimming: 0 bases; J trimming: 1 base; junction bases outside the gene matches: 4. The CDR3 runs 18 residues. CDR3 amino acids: CASSLTQQGASGANVLTF. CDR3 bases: TGTGCCAGCAGCTTAACGCAACAGGGGGCGTCTGGGGCCAACGTCCTGACTTTC. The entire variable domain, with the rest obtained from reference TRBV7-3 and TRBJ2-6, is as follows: GAGVSQTPSNKVTEKGKYVELRCDPISGHTALYWYRQSLGQGPEFLIYFQGTGAADDSGLPNDRFFAVRPEGSVSTLKIQRTERGDSAVYLCASSLTQQGASGANVLTFGAGSRLTVL.

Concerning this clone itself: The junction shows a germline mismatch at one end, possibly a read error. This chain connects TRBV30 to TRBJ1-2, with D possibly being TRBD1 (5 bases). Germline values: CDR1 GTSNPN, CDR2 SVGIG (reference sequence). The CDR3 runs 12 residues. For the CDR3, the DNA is TGTGCCTGGAGGTCGAATCGGGACGGAACGAACTTC. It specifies CAWRSNRDGTNF.

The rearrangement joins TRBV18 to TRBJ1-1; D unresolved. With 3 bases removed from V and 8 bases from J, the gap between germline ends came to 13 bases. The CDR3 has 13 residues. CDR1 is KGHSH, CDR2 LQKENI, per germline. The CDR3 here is CASSPSAVREAFF. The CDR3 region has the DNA TGTGCCAGCTCACCCTCCGCGGTTAGGGAAGCTTTCTTT.

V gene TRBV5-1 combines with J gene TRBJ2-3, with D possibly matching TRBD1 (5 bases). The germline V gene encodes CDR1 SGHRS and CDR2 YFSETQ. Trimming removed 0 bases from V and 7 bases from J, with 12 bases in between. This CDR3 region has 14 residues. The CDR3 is CASSLVQGMNTQYF. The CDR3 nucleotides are TGCGCCAGCAGCTTGGTCCAGGGCATGAATACGCAGTATTTT.